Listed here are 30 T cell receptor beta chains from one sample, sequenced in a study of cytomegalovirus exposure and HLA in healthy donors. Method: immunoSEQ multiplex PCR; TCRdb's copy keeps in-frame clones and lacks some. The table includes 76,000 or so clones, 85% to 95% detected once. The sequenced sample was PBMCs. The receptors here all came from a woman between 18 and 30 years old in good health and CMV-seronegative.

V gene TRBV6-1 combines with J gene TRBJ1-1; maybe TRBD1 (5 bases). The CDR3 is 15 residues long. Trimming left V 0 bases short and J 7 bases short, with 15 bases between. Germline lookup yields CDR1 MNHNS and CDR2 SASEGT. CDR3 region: CASSEAGGTPIEAFF. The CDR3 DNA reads TGTGCCAGCAGTGAAGCGGGGGGGACCCCAATTGAAGCTTTCTTT.

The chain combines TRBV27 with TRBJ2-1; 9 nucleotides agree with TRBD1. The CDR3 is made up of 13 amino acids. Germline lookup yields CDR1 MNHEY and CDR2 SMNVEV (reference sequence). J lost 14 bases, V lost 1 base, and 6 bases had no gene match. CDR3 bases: TGTGCCAGCAGTTTATTGGGGGACAGGGAAGAGTTCTTC. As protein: CASSLLGDREEFF.

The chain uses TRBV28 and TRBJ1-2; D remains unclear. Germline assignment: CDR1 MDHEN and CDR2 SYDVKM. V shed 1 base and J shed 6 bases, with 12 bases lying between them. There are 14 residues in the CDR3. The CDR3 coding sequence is TGTGCCAGCAGTTTATATGGAGGGAAGCATGGCTACACCTTC. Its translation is CASSLYGGKHGYTF.

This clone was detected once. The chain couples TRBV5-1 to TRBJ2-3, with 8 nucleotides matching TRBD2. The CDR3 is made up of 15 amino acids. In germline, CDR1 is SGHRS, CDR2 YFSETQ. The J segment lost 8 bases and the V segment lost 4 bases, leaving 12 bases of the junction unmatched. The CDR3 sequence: CASSPEAGARGTQYF. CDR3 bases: TGCGCCAGCAGCCCAGAAGCGGGGGCGCGTGGTACGCAGTATTTT.

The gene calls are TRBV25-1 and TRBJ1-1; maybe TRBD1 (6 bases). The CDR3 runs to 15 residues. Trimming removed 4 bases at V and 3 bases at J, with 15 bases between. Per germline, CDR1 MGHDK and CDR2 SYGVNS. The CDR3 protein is CASSVRRGSDTEAFF. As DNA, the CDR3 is TGTGCCAGCAGTGTCAGAAGGGGGTCGGACACTGAAGCTTTCTTT.

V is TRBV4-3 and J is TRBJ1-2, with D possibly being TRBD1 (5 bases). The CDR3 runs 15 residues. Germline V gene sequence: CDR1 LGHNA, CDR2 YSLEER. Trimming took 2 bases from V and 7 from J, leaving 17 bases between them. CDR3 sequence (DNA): TGCGCCAGCAGCCAACTAGGTGGGGGGGTAGGTGGCTACACCTTC. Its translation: CASSQLGGGVGGYTF.

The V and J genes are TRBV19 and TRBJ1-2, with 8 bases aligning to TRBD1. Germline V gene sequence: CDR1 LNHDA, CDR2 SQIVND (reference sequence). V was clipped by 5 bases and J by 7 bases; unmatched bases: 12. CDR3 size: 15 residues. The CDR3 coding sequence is TGTGCCAGTAGTGCCCGCGGGACAGGCTTGCGTGGCTACACCTTC. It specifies CASSARGTGLRGYTF.

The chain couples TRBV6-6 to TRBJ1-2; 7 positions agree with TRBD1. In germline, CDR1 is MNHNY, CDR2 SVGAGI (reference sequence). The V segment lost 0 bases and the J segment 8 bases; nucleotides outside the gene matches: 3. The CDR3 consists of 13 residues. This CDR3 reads CASSYSEQGGYTF. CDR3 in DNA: TGTGCCAGCAGTTACTCTGAACAGGGGGGCTACACCTTC.

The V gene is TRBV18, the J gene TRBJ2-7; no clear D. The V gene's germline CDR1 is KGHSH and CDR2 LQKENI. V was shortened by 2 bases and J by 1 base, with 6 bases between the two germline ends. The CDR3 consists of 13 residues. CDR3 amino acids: CASSPGQSYEQYF. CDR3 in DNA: TGTGCCAGCTCACCAGGTCAGTCCTACGAGCAGTACTTC.

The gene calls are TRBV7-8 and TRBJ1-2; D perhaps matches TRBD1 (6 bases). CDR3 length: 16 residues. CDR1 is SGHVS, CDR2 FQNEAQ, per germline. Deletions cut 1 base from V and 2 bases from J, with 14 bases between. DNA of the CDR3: TGTGCCAGCAGCTTAGGGGGGGGCGTACAAAACTATGGCTACACCTTC. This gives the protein CASSLGGGVQNYGYTF.

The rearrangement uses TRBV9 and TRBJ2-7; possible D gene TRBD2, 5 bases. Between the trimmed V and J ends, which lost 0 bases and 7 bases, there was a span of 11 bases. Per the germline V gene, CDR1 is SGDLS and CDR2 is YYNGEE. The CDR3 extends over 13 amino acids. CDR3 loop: CASSVAPTGEQYF. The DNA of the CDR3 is TGTGCCAGCAGCGTAGCTCCGACGGGGGAGCAGTACTTC. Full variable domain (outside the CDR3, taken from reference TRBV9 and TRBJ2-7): DSGVTQTPKHLITATGQRVTLRCSPRSGDLSVYWYQQSLDQGLQFLIQYYNGEERAKGNILERFSAQQFPDLHSELNLSSLELGDSALYFCASSVAPTGEQYFGPGTRLTVT.

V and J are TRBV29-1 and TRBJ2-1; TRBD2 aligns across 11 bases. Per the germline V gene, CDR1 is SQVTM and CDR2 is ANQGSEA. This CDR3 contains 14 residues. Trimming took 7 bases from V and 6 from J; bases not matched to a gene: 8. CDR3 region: CSGLSSGRPNEQFF. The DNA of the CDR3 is TGCAGCGGCCTATCTAGCGGGAGGCCCAATGAGCAGTTCTTC.

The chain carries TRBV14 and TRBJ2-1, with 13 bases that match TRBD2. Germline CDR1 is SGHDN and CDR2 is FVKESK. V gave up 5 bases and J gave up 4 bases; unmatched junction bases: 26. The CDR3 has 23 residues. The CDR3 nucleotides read TGTGCCAGCAGCTCGTGGACAGGGACTAGCGGGATTAAGGTCCCAGGACTGTACAATGAGCAGTTCTTC. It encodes CASSSWTGTSGIKVPGLYNEQFF.

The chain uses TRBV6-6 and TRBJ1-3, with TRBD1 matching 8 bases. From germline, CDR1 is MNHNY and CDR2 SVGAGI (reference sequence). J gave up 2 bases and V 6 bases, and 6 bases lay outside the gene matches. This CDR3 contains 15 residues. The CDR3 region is CASRTGQGTGNTIYF. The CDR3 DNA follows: TGTGCCAGCAGGACCGGACAGGGCACTGGAAACACCATATATTTT.

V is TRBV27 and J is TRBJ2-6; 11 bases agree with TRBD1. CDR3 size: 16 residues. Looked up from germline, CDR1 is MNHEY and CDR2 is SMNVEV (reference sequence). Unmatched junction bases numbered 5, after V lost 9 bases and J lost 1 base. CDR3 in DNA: TGTGCCAGTAGGGACAGGGGGTGGTCTGGGGCCAACGTCCTGACTTTC. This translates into CASRDRGWSGANVLTF.

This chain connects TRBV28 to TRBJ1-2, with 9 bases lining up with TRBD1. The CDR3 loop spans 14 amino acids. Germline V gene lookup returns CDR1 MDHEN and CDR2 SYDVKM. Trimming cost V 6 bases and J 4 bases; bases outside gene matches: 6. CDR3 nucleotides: TGTGCCAGCAGCACCCAGACAGGGGGCTATGGCTACACCTTC. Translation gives CASSTQTGGYGYTF.

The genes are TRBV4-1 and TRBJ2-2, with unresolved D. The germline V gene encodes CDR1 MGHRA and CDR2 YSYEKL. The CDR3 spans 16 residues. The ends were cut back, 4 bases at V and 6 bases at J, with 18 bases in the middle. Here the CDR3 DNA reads TGCGCCAGCAGCCTCCTAGTTACCCTAGTCCCCGGGGAGCTGTTTTTT. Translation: CASSLLVTLVPGELFF.

The CDR3 here is CASSHGGRYGYTF. CDR3 sequence (DNA): TGTGCCAGCAGCCACGGGGGACGGTATGGCTACACCTTC. The V gene is TRBV7-2, the J gene TRBJ1-2, with D perhaps matching TRBD1 (5 bases). The CDR3 extends over 13 amino acids. Germline loops: CDR1 SGHTA, CDR2 FQGNSA. V was shortened by 5 bases and J by 5 bases, with 12 bases between the two germline ends.

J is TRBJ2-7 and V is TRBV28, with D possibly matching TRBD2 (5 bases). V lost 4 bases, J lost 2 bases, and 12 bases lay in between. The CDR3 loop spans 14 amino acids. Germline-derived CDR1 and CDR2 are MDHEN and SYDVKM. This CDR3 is CASSSSGITYEQYF. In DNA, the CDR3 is TGTGCCAGCAGTTCAAGCGGTATCACCTACGAGCAGTACTTC.

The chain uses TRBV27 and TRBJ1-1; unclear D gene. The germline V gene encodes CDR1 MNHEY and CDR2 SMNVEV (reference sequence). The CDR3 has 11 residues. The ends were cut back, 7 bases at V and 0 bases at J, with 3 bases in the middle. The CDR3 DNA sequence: TGTGCCAGCATAGTGAACACTGAAGCTTTCTTT. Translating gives CASIVNTEAFF.

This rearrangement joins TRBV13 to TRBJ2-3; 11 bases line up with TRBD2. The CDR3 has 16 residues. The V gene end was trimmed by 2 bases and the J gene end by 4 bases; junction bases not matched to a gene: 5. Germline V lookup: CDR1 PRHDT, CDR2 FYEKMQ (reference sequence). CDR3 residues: CASSLTLAGVADTQYF. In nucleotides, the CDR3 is TGTGCCAGCAGCTTAACACTAGCGGGGGTGGCAGATACGCAGTATTTT.

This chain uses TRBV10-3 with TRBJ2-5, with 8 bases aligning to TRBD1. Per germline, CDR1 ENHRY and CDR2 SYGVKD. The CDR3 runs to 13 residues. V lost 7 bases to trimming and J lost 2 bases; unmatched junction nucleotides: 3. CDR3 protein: CAITRDRQETQYF. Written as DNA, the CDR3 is TGTGCCATCACCCGGGACAGGCAAGAGACCCAGTACTTC.

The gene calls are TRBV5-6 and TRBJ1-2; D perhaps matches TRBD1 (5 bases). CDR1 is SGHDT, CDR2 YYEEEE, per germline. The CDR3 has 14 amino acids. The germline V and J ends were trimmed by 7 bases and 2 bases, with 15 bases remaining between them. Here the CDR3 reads CASLPGTSNYGYTF. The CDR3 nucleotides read TGTGCCAGCCTACCCGGGACTTCCAACTATGGCTACACCTTC.

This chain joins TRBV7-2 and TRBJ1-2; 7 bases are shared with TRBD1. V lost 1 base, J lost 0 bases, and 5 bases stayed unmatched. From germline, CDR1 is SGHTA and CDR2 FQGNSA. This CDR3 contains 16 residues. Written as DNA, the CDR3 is TGTGCCAGCAGCTTAGGGACAGGCCTAGCTAACTATGGCTACACCTTC. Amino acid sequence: CASSLGTGLANYGYTF.

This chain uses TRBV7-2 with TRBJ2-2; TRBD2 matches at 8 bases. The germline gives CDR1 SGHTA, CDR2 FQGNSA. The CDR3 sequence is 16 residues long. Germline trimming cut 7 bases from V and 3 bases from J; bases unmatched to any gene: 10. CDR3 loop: CASTIDSGGDTGELFF. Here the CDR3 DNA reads TGTGCCAGCACCATTGACAGCGGGGGCGACACCGGGGAGCTGTTTTTT.

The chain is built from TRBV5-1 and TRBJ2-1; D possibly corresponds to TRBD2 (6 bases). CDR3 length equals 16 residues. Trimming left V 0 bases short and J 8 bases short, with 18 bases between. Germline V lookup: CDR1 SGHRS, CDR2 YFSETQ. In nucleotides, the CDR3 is TGCGCCAGCAGCTTGGCCCGGGGGAGTGGAACGGATGAGCAGTTCTTC. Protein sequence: CASSLARGSGTDEQFF.

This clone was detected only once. The CDR3 reads CASSPRAGAVNEQFF. The CDR3 bases are TGTGCCAGCAGCCCCCGAGCGGGAGCGGTGAATGAGCAGTTCTTC. This chain joins TRBV5-6 and TRBJ2-1; 8 nucleotides align to TRBD2. The trim removed 4 bases at V and 7 bases at J, leaving 10 bases unmatched. The V gene's germline CDR1 is SGHDT and CDR2 YYEEEE. The CDR3 loop spans 15 amino acids.

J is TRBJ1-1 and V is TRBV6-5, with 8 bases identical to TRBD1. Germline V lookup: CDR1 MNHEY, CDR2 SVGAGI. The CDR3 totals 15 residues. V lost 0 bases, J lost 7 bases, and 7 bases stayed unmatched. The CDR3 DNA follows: TGTGCCAGCAGTTACTCGAAGTACGGGACAGGTGAAGCTTTCTTT. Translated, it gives CASSYSKYGTGEAFF.

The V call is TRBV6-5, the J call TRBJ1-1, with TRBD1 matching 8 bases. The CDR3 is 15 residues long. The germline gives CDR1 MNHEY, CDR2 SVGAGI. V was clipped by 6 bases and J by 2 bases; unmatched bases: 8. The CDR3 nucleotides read TGTGCCAGCAGACGTTCGGGACAGGCCAACACTGAAGCTTTCTTT. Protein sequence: CASRRSGQANTEAFF.

This CDR3 is CASSPSYMNTEAFF. CDR3 coding DNA: TGTGCCAGTAGTCCCTCGTATATGAACACTGAAGCTTTCTTT. The chain recombines TRBV19 with TRBJ1-1; no firm D call. Germline loops: CDR1 LNHDA, CDR2 SQIVND (reference sequence). The V end lost 5 bases, the J end lost 0 bases, and 10 bases lay between the germline ends. CDR3 length: 14 residues.